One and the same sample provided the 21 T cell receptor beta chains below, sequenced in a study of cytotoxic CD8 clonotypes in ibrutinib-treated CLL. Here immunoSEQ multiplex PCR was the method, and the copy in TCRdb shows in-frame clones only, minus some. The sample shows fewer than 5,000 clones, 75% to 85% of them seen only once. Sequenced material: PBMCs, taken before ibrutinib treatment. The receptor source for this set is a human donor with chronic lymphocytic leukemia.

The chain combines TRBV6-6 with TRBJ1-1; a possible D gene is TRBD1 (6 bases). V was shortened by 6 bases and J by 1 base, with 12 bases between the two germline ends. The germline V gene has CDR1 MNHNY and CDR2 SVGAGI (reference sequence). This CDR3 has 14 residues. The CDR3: CASSLGQPNTEAFF. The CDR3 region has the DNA TGTGCCAGCAGCTTGGGACAACCGAACACTGAAGCTTTCTTT.

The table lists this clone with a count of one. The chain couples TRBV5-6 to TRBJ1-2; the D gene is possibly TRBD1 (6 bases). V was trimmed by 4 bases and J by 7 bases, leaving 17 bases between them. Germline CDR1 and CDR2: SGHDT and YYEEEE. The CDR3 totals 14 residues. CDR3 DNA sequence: TGTGCCAGCAGCCGTTTCGACAGGAATGGTGGCTACACCTTC. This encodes CASSRFDRNGGYTF.

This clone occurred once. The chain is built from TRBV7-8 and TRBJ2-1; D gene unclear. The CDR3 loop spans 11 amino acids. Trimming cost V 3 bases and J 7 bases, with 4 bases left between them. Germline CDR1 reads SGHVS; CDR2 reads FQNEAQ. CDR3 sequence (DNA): TGTGCCAGCAGCTTGGTAAATGAGCAGTTCTTC. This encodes CASSLVNEQFF. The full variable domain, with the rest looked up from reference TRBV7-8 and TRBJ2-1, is GAGVSQSPRYKVAKRGQDVALRCDPISGHVSLFWYQQALGQGPEFLTYFQNEAQLDKSGLPSDRFFAERPEGSVSTLKIQRTQQEDSAVYLCASSLVNEQFFGPGTRLTVL.

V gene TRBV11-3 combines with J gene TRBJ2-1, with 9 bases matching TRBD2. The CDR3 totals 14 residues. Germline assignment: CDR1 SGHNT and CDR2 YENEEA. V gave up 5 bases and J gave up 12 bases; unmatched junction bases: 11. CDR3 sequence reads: CASSLTSGLGGQFF. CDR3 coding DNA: TGTGCCAGCAGCCTTACTAGCGGGTTAGGCGGGCAGTTCTTC.

The CDR3 sequence is CASSLLPRQGIPSTDTQYF. CDR3 DNA sequence: TGTGCCAGCAGCTTACTCCCTAGACAGGGGATCCCCAGCACAGATACGCAGTATTTT. The chain is built from TRBV7-8 and TRBJ2-3; 8 nucleotides agree with TRBD1. V was pared by 2 bases and J by 0 bases, with 13 bases of the junction left unmatched. The germline V gene has CDR1 SGHVS and CDR2 FQNEAQ. The CDR3 spans 19 residues.

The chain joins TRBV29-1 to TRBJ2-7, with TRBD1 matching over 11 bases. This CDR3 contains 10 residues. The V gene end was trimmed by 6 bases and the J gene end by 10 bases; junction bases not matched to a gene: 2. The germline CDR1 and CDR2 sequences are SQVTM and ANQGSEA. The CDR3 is CSVGQGEQYF. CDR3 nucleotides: TGCAGCGTGGGACAGGGGGAACAGTACTTC.

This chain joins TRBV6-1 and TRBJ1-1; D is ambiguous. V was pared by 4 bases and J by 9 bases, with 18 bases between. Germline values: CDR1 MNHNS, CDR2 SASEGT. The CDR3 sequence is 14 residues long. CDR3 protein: CASSGNSVWSQAFF. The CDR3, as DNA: TGTGCCAGCAGTGGCAATTCCGTCTGGTCTCAAGCTTTCTTT.

The CDR3: CASSYSREYSGNTIYF. CDR3 bases: TGTGCCAGCAGTTACTCGCGGGAATACTCTGGAAACACCATATATTTT. The chain links TRBV6-5 to TRBJ1-3; D remains ambiguous. Trimming left V 0 bases short and J 0 bases short, with 9 bases between. Germline V gene data show CDR1 as MNHEY and CDR2 as SVGAGI. This CDR3 comprises 16 residues.

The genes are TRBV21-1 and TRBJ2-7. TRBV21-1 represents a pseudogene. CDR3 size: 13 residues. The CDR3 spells CASSPGRGIEQYF. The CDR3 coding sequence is TGTGCCAGCAGCCCGGGACGGGGTATCGAGCAGTACTTC.

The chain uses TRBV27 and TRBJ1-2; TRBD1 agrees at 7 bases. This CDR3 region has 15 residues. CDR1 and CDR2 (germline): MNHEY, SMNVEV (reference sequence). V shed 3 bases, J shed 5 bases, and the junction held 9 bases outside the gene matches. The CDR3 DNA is TGTGCCAGCAGTTTTACAGGGGCACGGCGGTATGGCTACACCTTC. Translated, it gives CASSFTGARRYGYTF.

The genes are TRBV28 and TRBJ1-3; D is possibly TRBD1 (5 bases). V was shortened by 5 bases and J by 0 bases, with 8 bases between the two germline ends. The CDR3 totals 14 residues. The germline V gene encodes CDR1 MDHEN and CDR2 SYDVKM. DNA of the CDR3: TGTGCCAGCAGTGGGGGGGACTCTGGAAACACCATATATTTT. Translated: CASSGGDSGNTIYF.

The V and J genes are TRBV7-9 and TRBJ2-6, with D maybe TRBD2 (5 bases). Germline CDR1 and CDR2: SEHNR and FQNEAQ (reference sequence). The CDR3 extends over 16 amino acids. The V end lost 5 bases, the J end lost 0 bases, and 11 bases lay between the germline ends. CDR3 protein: CASSPRGLSGANVLTF. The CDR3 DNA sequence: TGTGCCAGCAGCCCCCGCGGACTCTCTGGGGCCAACGTCCTGACTTTC. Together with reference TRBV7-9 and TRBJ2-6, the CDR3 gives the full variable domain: DTGVSQNPRHKITKRGQNVTFRCDPISEHNRLYWYRQTLGQGPEFLTYFQNEAQLEKSRLLSDRFSAERPKGSFSTLEIQRTEQGDSAMYLCASSPRGLSGANVLTFGAGSRLTVL.

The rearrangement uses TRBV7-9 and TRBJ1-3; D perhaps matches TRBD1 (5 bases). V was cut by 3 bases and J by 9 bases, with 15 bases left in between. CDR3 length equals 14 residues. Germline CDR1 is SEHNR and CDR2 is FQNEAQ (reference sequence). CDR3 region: CASSFSTGTVTIYF. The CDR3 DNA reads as TGTGCCAGCAGCTTTTCGACTGGGACTGTCACCATATATTTT.

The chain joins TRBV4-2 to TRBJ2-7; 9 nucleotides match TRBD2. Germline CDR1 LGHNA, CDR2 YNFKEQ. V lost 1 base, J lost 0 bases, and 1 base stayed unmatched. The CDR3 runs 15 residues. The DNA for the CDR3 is TGTGCCAGCAGCCAAGGACTAGCGGACTCCTACGAGCAGTACTTC. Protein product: CASSQGLADSYEQYF.

The CDR3 coding sequence is TGCGCCAGCAGCTTGCGGGCGGGAGGAAGCACAGATACGCAGTATTTT. Amino acid sequence: CASSLRAGGSTDTQYF. The rearrangement uses TRBV5-1 and TRBJ2-3; TRBD2 matches 8 bases. Trimming took 1 base from V and 0 from J; bases not matched to a gene: 4. Germline CDR1 SGHRS, CDR2 YFSETQ. The CDR3 runs to 16 residues.

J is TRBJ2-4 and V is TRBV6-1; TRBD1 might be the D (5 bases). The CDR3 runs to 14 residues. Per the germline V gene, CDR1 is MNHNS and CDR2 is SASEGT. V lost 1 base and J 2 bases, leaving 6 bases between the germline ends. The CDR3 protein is CASSEVGPKNIQYF. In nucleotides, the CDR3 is TGTGCCAGCAGTGAAGTGGGGCCCAAAAACATTCAGTACTTC.

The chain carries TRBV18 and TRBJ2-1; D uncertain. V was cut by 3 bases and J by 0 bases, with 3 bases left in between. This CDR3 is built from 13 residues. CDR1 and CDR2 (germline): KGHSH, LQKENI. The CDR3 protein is CASSPLSYNEQFF. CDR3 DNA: TGTGCCAGCTCACCTCTCTCCTACAATGAGCAGTTCTTC.

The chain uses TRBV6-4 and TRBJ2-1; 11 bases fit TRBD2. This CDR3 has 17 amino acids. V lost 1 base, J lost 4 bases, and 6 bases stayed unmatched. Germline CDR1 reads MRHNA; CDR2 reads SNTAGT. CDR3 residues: CASSDFSGRAEYNEQFF. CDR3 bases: TGTGCCAGCAGTGACTTTAGCGGGAGGGCCGAATACAATGAGCAGTTCTTC.

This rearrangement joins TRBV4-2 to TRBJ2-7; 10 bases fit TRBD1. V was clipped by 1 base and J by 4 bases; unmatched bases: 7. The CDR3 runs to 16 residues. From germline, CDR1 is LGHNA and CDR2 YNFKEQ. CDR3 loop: CASSQVGGQGNYEQYF. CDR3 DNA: TGTGCCAGCAGCCAAGTCGGGGGACAGGGGAATTACGAGCAGTACTTC.

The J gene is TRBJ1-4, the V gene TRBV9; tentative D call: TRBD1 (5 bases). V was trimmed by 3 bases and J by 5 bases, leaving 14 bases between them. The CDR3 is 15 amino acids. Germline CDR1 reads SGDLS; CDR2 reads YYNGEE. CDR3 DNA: TGTGCCAGCAGCGCGAGGGTTGGGGCCAATGAAAAACTGTTTTTT. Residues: CASSARVGANEKLFF. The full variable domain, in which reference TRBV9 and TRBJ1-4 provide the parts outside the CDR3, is DSGVTQTPKHLITATGQRVTLRCSPRSGDLSVYWYQQSLDQGLQFLIQYYNGEERAKGNILERFSAQQFPDLHSELNLSSLELGDSALYFCASSARVGANEKLFFGSGTQLSVL.

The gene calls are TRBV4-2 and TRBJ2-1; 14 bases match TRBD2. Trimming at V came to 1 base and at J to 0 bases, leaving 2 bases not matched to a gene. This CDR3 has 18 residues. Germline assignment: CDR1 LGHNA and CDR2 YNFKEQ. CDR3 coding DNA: TGTGCCAGCAGCCAAGGACTAGCGGGAGGGCCCTCCTACAATGAGCAGTTCTTC. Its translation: CASSQGLAGGPSYNEQFF.